The present TCR beta chain was sequenced within a study of shared clonotypes between healthy human individuals. V lost 7 bases and J 5 bases, leaving 15 bases between the germline ends. CDR3 length: 13 residues. Germline V gene lookup returns CDR1 SGHTA and CDR2 FQGNSA. Clones were read by immunoSEQ multiplex PCR, and TCRdb kept only the in-frame ones, dropping some. The sample lists approximately 1.9 million clones, just over 90% occurring once. Naive CD8 cells were CD45RO-negative, positively selected for CCR7, excluding terminally differentiated effector memory CD45RA+ cells. This TCR came from a man younger than 35 in good health. Some clones in this sample may be carry-over from other donors' samples. The chain couples TRBV7-2 to TRBJ2-7; D may be TRBD2 (7 bases). Sequenced input: naive CD8+ T cells from PBMCs. The CDR3, as DNA: TGTGCCAGCACCCTAGGGGGGGGCCACGAGCAGTACTTC. Encoded protein: CASTLGGGHEQYF.